The 24 T cell receptor beta chains presented below share a single source sample, sequenced in a study of beta chain features in type 1 diabetes. All of the isolated RNA was reverse transcribed, so expressed TCRB transcripts were sequenced. Sequencing used immunoSEQ multiplex PCR; TCRdb keeps in-frame clones, though not all of them. The table shows over 150,000 clones, with 7.5% to 10% occurring only once. Sequencing was carried out using central memory CD4+ T cells from blood. These receptors came from a man in his late teens or twenties in good health.

A few counts support this clone. V is TRBV7-2 and J is TRBJ1-6, with a possible D match to TRBD1 (6 bases). CDR1 and CDR2 (germline): SGHTA, FQGNSA. Deletions cut 5 bases from V and 6 bases from J, with 14 bases between. The CDR3 spans 15 residues. Written as DNA, the CDR3 is TGTGCCAGCAGCCCACGGACAGTACCTAATTCACCCCTCCACTTT. Encoded protein: CASSPRTVPNSPLHF.

This clone has only a few counts. This chain joins TRBV7-6 and TRBJ1-3; no firm D call. The CDR3 is 14 amino acids. Germline CDR1 and CDR2: SGHVS and FNYEAQ. Trimming stripped 1 base from V and 4 bases from J, with 8 bases between. This CDR3 is CASSLEAGGNTIYF. DNA of the CDR3: TGTGCCAGCAGCTTAGAAGCAGGAGGAAACACCATATATTTT.

This clone was seen a handful of times. J is TRBJ1-6 and V is TRBV7-9; the D gene is possibly TRBD1 (5 bases). V was trimmed by 1 base and J by 9 bases, leaving 13 bases between them. Germline-derived CDR1 and CDR2 are SEHNR and FQNEAQ (reference sequence). This CDR3 comprises 15 residues. The CDR3 nucleotides read TGTGCCAGCAGCTTAGGCGGAGCCGGGGGTTCACCCCTCCACTTT. Translation gives CASSLGGAGGSPLHF.

CDR3: CASSYPEGSDTQYF. The DNA for the CDR3 is TGTGCCAGCAGTTATCCGGAGGGCTCAGATACGCAGTATTTT. The rearrangement links TRBV6-6 to TRBJ2-3; D may be TRBD2 (6 bases). V lost 3 bases and J lost 4, with 11 bases in between. Germline V gene lookup returns CDR1 MNHNY and CDR2 SVGAGI (reference sequence). This CDR3 contains 14 residues.

This clone was seen a few times. This sequence joins TRBV7-2 and TRBJ2-1; D might be TRBD2 (6 bases). The germline CDR1 and CDR2 sequences are SGHTA and FQGNSA. The CDR3 sequence is 12 residues long. Trimming shortened V by 5 bases and J by 6 bases, and 8 bases separated the two germline ends. For the CDR3, the DNA is TGTGCCAGCAGCCCGACTAGCAATGAGCAGTTCTTC. Protein product: CASSPTSNEQFF.

This clone was observed a handful of times. The chain joins TRBV7-9 to TRBJ2-5; possibly TRBD2 for D (5 bases). CDR1 is SEHNR, CDR2 FQNEAQ, per germline (reference sequence). Trimming removed 3 bases at V and 11 bases at J, with 16 bases between. CDR3 length: 13 residues. CDR3 residues: CASSLELSWEQYF. CDR3 nucleotide sequence: TGTGCCAGCAGCTTGGAACTCTCGTGGGAGCAGTACTTC.

The chain has TRBV4-3 and TRBJ2-1; the D gene is possibly TRBD2 (7 bases). This CDR3 has 16 amino acids. Germline values: CDR1 LGHNA, CDR2 YSLEER. The V and J ends lost 0 bases and 4 bases respectively, with 13 bases between them. CDR3 sequence: CASSQEGGGQYNEQFF. For the CDR3, the DNA is TGCGCCAGCAGCCAAGAGGGGGGGGGCCAATACAATGAGCAGTTCTTC.

This clone appeared a few times. The rearrangement uses TRBV7-2 and TRBJ1-1; the D is unclear. The CDR3 loop spans 12 amino acids. V was clipped by 6 bases and J by 6 bases, with 11 bases between them. Germline CDR1 is SGHTA and CDR2 is FQGNSA. The CDR3 DNA reads TGTGCCAGCAGGGAGACGGGGTCTGAAGCTTTCTTT. Translation gives CASRETGSEAFF.

This clone came up a few times. The chain combines TRBV7-7 with TRBJ2-5; TRBD2 agrees at 7 bases. J gave up 3 bases and V 0 bases, and 4 bases lay outside the gene matches. The germline V gene encodes CDR1 SSHAT and CDR2 FNYEAQ (reference sequence). The CDR3 is 15 residues long. The CDR3 sequence: CASSLAGGSEETQYF. The CDR3 coding sequence is TGTGCCAGCAGCTTAGCGGGGGGGAGTGAAGAGACCCAGTACTTC.

The chain recombines TRBV6-5 with TRBJ2-1; D unclear. V was cut by 4 bases and J by 10 bases, with 11 bases left in between. The CDR3 totals 12 residues. Germline lookup yields CDR1 MNHEY and CDR2 SVGAGI. The CDR3 here is CASSFSEREQFF. CDR3 DNA: TGTGCCAGCAGTTTCTCCGAACGGGAGCAGTTCTTC.

This clone was picked up many times. The chain has TRBV7-9 and TRBJ2-2; D may be TRBD1 (6 bases). Germline-derived CDR1 and CDR2 are SEHNR and FQNEAQ (reference sequence). The length of the CDR3 is 15 residues. Trimming cost V 5 bases and J 4 bases, with 14 bases left between them. For the CDR3, the DNA is TGTGCCAGCAGCCTAGGAGCAGGGGCCACCGGGGAGCTGTTTTTT. Translated, it gives CASSLGAGATGELFF.

The rearrangement uses TRBV19 and TRBJ2-3, with 10 bases fitting TRBD2. This CDR3 is 12 amino acids long. From germline, CDR1 is LNHDA and CDR2 SQIVND (reference sequence). CDR3 DNA sequence: TGTGCAACACATAGCGGGGGGGATACGCAGTATTTT. Protein product: CATHSGGDTQYF.

The gene calls are TRBV15 and TRBJ1-2; TRBD1 aligns across 9 bases. V lost 3 bases and J lost 8; bases outside the gene matches: 10. Germline loops: CDR1 LNHNV, CDR2 YYDKDF (reference sequence). This CDR3 contains 15 residues. The CDR3: CATSSQTGTGQGYTF. DNA for the CDR3: TGTGCCACCAGCAGCCAAACCGGGACAGGGCAAGGCTACACCTTC.

V gene TRBV27 combines with J gene TRBJ1-2; TRBD1 agrees at 8 bases. This CDR3 is 13 amino acids long. Germline trimming cut 3 bases from V and 6 bases from J; bases unmatched to any gene: 3. Germline V lookup: CDR1 MNHEY, CDR2 SMNVEV (reference sequence). The DNA of the CDR3 is TGTGCCAGCAGTTTCCAGGGGGCGCATGGCTACACCTTC. Its translation is CASSFQGAHGYTF.

This chain connects TRBV4-2 to TRBJ2-2; the D is unclear. The CDR3 loop spans 16 amino acids. The ends were cut back, 1 base at V and 0 bases at J, with 9 bases in the middle. Germline CDR1 reads LGHNA; CDR2 reads YNFKEQ. CDR3 coding DNA: TGTGCCAGCAGCCAAGGTACAAAGACGAACACCGGGGAGCTGTTTTTT. Its translation is CASSQGTKTNTGELFF.

This clone was detected many times. The chain combines TRBV7-9 with TRBJ1-1; 10 bases agree with TRBD1. J lost 2 bases, V lost 3 bases, and 3 bases had no gene match. The CDR3 covers 15 residues. Germline CDR1 and CDR2: SEHNR and FQNEAQ (reference sequence). This CDR3 reads CASSLRTGGNTEAFF. Here the CDR3 DNA reads TGTGCCAGCAGCTTGCGGACAGGGGGAAACACTGAAGCTTTCTTT.

The V call is TRBV2, the J call TRBJ1-6; the D gene is possibly TRBD1 (6 bases). V was pared by 6 bases and J by 5 bases, with 11 bases between. Germline loops: CDR1 SNHLY, CDR2 FYNNEI. The CDR3 has 14 amino acids. The chain's CDR3 is CASRGDTNNSPLHF. CDR3 sequence (DNA): TGTGCCAGCAGGGGGGACACCAATAATTCACCCCTCCACTTT.

The gene calls are TRBV7-2 and TRBJ2-6; D not certain. Trimming left V 1 base short and J 3 bases short, with 7 bases between. CDR1 and CDR2 from the germline V gene are SGHTA and FQGNSA. This CDR3 is built from 15 residues. CDR3 bases: TGTGCCAGCAGCTTAGTATTCGGTGGGGCCAACGTCCTGACTTTC. Its protein is CASSLVFGGANVLTF.

J is TRBJ2-5 and V is TRBV2, with 9 bases that match TRBD2. V lost 7 bases and J lost 5; bases outside the gene matches: 14. Germline CDR1 is SNHLY and CDR2 is FYNNEI. The CDR3 loop spans 16 amino acids. The CDR3 protein is CASTRGSGGRGETQYF. CDR3 nucleotide sequence: TGTGCCAGCACCAGGGGTAGCGGGGGCCGGGGGGAGACCCAGTACTTC.

In this sample, this clone turned up a few times. This chain connects TRBV19 to TRBJ2-7, with 9 bases matching TRBD1. Germline assignment: CDR1 LNHDA and CDR2 SQIVND (reference sequence). CDR3 length equals 14 residues. Germline trimming cut 6 bases from V and 6 bases from J; bases unmatched to any gene: 9. The CDR3 here is CASRQTGTGSEQYF. CDR3 DNA sequence: TGTGCCAGTAGACAGACCGGGACAGGGTCCGAGCAGTACTTC. The whole variable domain, remainder taken from reference TRBV19 and TRBJ2-7, is DGGITQSPKYLFRKEGQNVTLSCEQNLNHDAMYWYRQDPGQGLRLIYYSQIVNDFQKGDIAEGYSVSREKKESFPLTVTSAQKNPTAFYLCASRQTGTGSEQYFGPGTRLTVT.

This clone showed up just a few times. This chain connects TRBV15 to TRBJ2-2; possible D gene TRBD1, 6 bases. There are 15 residues in the CDR3. Looked up from germline, CDR1 is LNHNV and CDR2 is YYDKDF (reference sequence). Trimming took off 5 bases at V and 6 bases at J, with 16 bases between the two ends. The CDR3 loop is CATSRRNRVAGELFF. CDR3 DNA sequence: TGTGCCACCAGCCGGCGTAACAGGGTCGCCGGGGAGCTGTTTTTT.

This clone was picked up a small number of times. The V gene is TRBV7-2, the J gene TRBJ1-4; TRBD1 aligns across 8 bases. The CDR3 is 15 amino acids. CDR1 is SGHTA, CDR2 FQGNSA, per germline. J lost 8 bases, V lost 1 base, and 6 bases had no gene match. CDR3 sequence (DNA): TGTGCCAGCAGCTTAGGACAGGGACAGGAAGAAAAACTGTTTTTT. Protein: CASSLGQGQEEKLFF.

This clone was seen a few times. The rearrangement links TRBV19 to TRBJ2-1, with TRBD2 as a possible D gene (5 bases). The CDR3 spans 13 residues. V was shortened by 3 bases and J by 8 bases, with 11 bases between the two germline ends. Germline V gene data show CDR1 as LNHDA and CDR2 as SQIVND (reference sequence). The CDR3 region is CASSMDGRDEQFF. CDR3 in DNA: TGTGCCAGTAGTATGGACGGGCGGGATGAGCAGTTCTTC.

The chain is built from TRBV7-2 and TRBJ2-7, with TRBD2 matching 11 bases. Trimming cost V 5 bases and J 2 bases; bases outside gene matches: 5. From germline, CDR1 is SGHTA and CDR2 FQGNSA. This CDR3 has 15 amino acids. The CDR3 loop is CASSQLAGGPYEQYF. The CDR3 nucleotides read TGTGCCAGCAGCCAGTTAGCGGGAGGGCCCTACGAGCAGTACTTC.